This T cell receptor (beta chain) is drawn from a study of T cells in Graves' hyperthyroidism and ophthalmopathy (dated by TCRdb to between 2019 and 2020). At the level of the whole study: Peripheral blood samples were taken at the time of initial diagnosis, prior to any treatment. To identify distinguishing TCR V-J signatures, a discovery cohort of 90 to 100 patients was used, comprising roughly 45 with Graves' ophthalmopathy and 57 with stable Graves' hyperthyroidism. Prospective prediction of ophthalmopathy was tested in an independent validation cohort of 18 to 20 hyperthyroidism patients and around 16 patients who later progressed to ophthalmopathy. The roughly 91 discovery patients were randomly divided into training and test sets at a 7:3 ratio. In roughly six Graves' hyperthyroidism patients, the study also compared T-cell repertoires from thyroid tissue with T-cell repertoires from blood. After sampling, hyperthyroidism patients received methimazole starting at 30 mg daily, and ophthalmopathy patients received high-dose intravenous methylprednisolone. According to the paper, TCR Vbeta CDR3 sequencing was carried out on some 130 peripheral blood samples, which came from fewer than 50 ophthalmopathy, 75 to 80 hyperthyroidism and some 17 progressor patients. Study-level results and caveats: Sample size was not statistically predetermined, and blinding of investigators to group allocation was not performed. In validation, the model predicted progression to ophthalmopathy a median of 6.5 months before onset, with approximately 71% sensitivity and roughly 73% specificity. A model built on a 13 V-J signature distinguished ophthalmopathy from stable hyperthyroidism, reaching about 88% sensitivity and under 84% specificity in cross-validation and 80%/75% in testing. Most expanded thyroid clonotypes (frequency above 0.001) were also found in blood, which suggests that blood repertoires may mirror thyroid immune responses.

Stable Graves' hyperthyroidism was defined as no progression to ophthalmopathy during 18 months of follow-up. Hyperthyroidism patients were aged 18 to 65 years and newly diagnosed, with disease duration of less than 2 months. Any patient with an uncontrolled infection, another autoimmune disease, pregnancy or lactation was excluded. Diagnoses relied on clinical symptoms, serum thyroxine and TRAb, thyroid ultrasound and orbital computed tomography. Ficoll-Paque density gradient centrifugation was used to isolate PBMCs from under 11 ml of fresh peripheral blood. Trizol reagent was used to extract total RNA, and RNA quality was then checked on an Agilent 2100 Bioanalyzer. The CDR3 contains 10 residues, cysteine and phenylalanine counted. Here the CDR3 DNA is all that survives: 30 bases in frame from base 1. Cut back by 6 bases and 13 bases, the V and J ends lie 15 bases apart. As encoded in the germline V gene (reference sequence), CDR1 is DFQATT while CDR2 is SNEGSKA.

Amplification of TCR beta CDR3 regions was carried out from RNA transcripts. The first round of RT-PCR for the TCR CDR3 was performed with the HTBI primer set and the Qiagen OneStep RT-PCR kit. Libraries were constructed in a second round of multiplex PCR, after which size selection and purification were performed. Libraries were sequenced paired-end with 100 bp reads on an Illumina HiSeq2000. In the paper's pipeline: Raw data were processed with SOAPnuke, discarding reads with adapters, uncalled bases, mean Phred below 15, or no exact constant-primer or identifier match. COPE v1.2.5 was used to merge the high-quality paired reads, and each unique nucleotide sequence was defined as a clonotype. MiTCR v1.1 was used to align clonotypes to the IMGT TRBV, TRBD and TRBJ reference segments. The analysis included only V-J combinations with a frequency above 0.0001, which together covered over 98% of the repertoires. A TCS score was defined as the ratio of F50 (clonal expansion) to E x V (chaos), with BLOSUM62-based TCRdist applied between CDR3 peptides within each V-J. Welch's t-statistics and random forest reduced around 550 V-J features to about 12, which were used in a naive Bayes classifier (R e1071). TCRdb passed the public sequencing reads through fastp at Q25 and MiXCR, retaining productive beta sequences. Entries that share a CDR3 protein sequence are merged under the most common genes and DNA. The V and J calls follow TCRdb's processing rather than the paper's. Present in this sample are around 300,000 distinct CDR3 sequences, roughly 13% of which were seen just once. Jointly, the top ten make up 20% to 25% of the sample.

The sample holds a few counts of this clonotype. What antigen it recognizes has not been identified. No per-base quality is available; no much larger clone lies one base away. The receptor chain draws on TRBV20-1 and TRBJ1-2, and possibly TRBD1, on 5 matching bases. Sequencing was carried out using blood. The receptor's source is a woman under 40 with Graves' hyperthyroidism. The CDR3 reads as follows: CSAGGTGRTF. The nucleotide sequence reads TGCAGTGCCGGCGGGACGGGGCGCACCTTC.